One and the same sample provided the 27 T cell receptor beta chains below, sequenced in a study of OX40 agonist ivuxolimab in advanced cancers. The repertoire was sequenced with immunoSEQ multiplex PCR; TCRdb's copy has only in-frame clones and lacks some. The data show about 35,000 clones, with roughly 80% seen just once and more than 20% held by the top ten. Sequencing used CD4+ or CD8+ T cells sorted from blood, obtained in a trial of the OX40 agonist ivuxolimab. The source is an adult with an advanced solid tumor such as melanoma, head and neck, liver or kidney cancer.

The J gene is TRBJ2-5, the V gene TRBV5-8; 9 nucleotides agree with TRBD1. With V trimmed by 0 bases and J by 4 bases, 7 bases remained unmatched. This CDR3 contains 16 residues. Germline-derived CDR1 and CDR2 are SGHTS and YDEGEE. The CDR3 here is CASSLGQGTGRETQYF. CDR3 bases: TGTGCCAGCAGCTTGGGACAAGGGACAGGGAGAGAGACCCAGTACTTC.

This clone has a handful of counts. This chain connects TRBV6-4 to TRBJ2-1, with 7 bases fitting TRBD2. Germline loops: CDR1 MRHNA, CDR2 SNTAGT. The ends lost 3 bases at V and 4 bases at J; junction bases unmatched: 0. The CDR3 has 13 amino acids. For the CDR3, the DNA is TGTGCCAGCAGTGAGCGGGAGTACAATGAGCAGTTCTTC. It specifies CASSEREYNEQFF.

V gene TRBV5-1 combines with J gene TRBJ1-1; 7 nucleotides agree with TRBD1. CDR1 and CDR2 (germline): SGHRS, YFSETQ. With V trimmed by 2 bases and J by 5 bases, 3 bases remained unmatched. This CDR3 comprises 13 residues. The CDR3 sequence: CASSLTGDTEAFF. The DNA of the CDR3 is TGCGCCAGCAGCTTAACAGGGGATACTGAAGCTTTCTTT.

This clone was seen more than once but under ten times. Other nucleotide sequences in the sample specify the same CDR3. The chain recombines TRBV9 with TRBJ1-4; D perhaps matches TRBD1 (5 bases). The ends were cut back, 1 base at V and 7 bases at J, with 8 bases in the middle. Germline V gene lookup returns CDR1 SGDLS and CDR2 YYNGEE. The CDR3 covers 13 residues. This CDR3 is CASSVSGGEKLFF. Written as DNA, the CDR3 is TGTGCCAGCAGCGTAAGTGGGGGTGAAAAACTGTTTTTT.

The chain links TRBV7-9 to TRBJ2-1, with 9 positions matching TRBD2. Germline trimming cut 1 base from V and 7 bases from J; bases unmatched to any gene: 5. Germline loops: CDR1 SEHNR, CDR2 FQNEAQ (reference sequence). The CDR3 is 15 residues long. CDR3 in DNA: TGTGCCAGCAGCTTAGTCAGCGGGGGGTTGAATGAGCAGTTCTTC. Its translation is CASSLVSGGLNEQFF.

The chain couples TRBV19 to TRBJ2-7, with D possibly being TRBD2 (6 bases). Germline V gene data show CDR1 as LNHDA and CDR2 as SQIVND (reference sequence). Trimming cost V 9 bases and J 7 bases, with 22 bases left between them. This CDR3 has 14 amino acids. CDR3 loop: CASKSRDWDREQYF. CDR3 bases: TGTGCCAGCAAGAGCCGGGACTGGGATAGGGAGCAGTACTTC. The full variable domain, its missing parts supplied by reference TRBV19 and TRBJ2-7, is DGGITQSPKYLFRKEGQNVTLSCEQNLNHDAMYWYRQDPGQGLRLIYYSQIVNDFQKGDIAEGYSVSREKKESFPLTVTSAQKNPTAFYLCASKSRDWDREQYFGPGTRLTVT.

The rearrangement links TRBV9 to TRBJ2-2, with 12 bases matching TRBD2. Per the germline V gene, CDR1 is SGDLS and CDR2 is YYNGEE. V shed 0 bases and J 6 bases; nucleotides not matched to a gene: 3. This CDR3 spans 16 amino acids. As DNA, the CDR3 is TGTGCCAGCAGCGTAGTAACTAGCGGGAGGCCCGGGGAGCTGTTTTTT. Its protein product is CASSVVTSGRPGELFF.

The CDR3 DNA follows: TGTGCCAGCAGCTTGATGATACGGGGGGGAGTTCGAGAGACCCAGTACTTC. It encodes CASSLMIRGGVRETQYF. The chain couples TRBV5-6 to TRBJ2-5; 8 bases line up with TRBD2. V lost 1 base, J lost 4 bases, and 12 bases stayed unmatched. The germline gives CDR1 SGHDT, CDR2 YYEEEE. This CDR3 comprises 17 residues. The variable domain in full, with the rest retrieved from reference TRBV5-6 and TRBJ2-5, is DAGVTQSPTHLIKTRGQQVTLRCSPKSGHDTVSWYQQALGQGPQFIFQYYEEEERQRGNFPDRFSGHQFPNYSSELNVNALLLGDSALYLCASSLMIRGGVRETQYFGPGTRLLVL.

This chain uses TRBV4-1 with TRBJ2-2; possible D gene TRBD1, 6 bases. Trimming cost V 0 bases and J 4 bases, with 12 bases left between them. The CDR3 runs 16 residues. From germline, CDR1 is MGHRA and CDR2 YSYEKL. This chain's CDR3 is CASSQDDQGPTGELFF. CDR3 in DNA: TGCGCCAGCAGCCAAGATGATCAGGGGCCCACCGGGGAGCTGTTTTTT.

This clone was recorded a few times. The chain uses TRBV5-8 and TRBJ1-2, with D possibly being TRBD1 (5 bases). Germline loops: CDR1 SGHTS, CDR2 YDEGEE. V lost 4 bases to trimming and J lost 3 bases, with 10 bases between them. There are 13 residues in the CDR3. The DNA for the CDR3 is TGTGCCAGCAGCGAGGGACGTTACTATGGCTACACCTTC. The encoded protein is CASSEGRYYGYTF.

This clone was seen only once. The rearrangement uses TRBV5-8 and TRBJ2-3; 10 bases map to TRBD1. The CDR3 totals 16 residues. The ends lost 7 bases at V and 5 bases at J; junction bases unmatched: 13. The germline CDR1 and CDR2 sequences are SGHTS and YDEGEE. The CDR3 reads CASVGQRDRGIDTQYF. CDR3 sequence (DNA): TGTGCCAGCGTCGGCCAGCGGGACAGGGGAATAGATACGCAGTATTTT.

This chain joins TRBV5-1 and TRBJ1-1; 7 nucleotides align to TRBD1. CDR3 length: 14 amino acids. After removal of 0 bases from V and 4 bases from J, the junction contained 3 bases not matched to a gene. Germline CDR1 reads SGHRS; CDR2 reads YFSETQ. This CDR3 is CASSLGQGGTEAFF. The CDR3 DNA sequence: TGCGCCAGCAGCTTGGGACAGGGCGGCACTGAAGCTTTCTTT.

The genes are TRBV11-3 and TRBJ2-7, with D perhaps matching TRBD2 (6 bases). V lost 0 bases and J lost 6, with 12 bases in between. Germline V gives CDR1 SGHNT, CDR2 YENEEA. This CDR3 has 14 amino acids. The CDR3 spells CASSLEAAGFEQYF. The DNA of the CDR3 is TGTGCCAGCAGCTTAGAAGCTGCGGGGTTCGAGCAGTACTTC.

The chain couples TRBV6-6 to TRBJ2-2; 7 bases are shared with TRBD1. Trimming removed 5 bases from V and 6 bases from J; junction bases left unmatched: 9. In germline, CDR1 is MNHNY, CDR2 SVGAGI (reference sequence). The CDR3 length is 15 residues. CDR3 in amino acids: CASSPNTGEAGELFF. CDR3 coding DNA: TGTGCCAGCAGTCCGAACACAGGGGAAGCCGGGGAGCTGTTTTTT.

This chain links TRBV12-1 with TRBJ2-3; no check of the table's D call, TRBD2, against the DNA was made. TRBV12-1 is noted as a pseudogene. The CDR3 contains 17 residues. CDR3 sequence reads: CASSSPGLAGGPPGQYF. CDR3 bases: TGTGCCAGCAGCTCACCGGGGTTAGCGGGGGGGCCACCGGGGCAGTATTTT.

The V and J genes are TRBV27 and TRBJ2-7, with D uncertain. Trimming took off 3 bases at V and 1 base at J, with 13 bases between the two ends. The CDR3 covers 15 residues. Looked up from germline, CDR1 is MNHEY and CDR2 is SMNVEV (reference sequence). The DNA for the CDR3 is TGTGCCAGCAGTTTGTTGCGCTCCCCTTCCTACGAGCAGTACTTC. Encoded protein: CASSLLRSPSYEQYF.

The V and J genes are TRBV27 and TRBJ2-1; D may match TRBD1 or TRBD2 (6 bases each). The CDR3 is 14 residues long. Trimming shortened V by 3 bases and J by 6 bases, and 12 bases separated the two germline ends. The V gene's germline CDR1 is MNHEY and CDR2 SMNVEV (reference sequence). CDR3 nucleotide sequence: TGTGCCAGCAGTTTTTTTGGGGGGCCCAATGAGCAGTTCTTC. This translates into CASSFFGGPNEQFF.

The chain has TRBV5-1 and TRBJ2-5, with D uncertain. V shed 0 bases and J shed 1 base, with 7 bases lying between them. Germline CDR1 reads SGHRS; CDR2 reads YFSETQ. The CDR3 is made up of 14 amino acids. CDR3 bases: TGCGCCAGCAGCTTGGCTGCTTTCCAAGAGACCCAGTACTTC. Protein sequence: CASSLAAFQETQYF.

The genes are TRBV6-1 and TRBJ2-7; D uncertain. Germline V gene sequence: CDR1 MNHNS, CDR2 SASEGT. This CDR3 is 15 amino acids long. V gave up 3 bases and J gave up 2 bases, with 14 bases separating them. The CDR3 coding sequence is TGTGCCAGCAGTGAGTTATCGCCCAGACCCTACGAGCAGTACTTC. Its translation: CASSELSPRPYEQYF.

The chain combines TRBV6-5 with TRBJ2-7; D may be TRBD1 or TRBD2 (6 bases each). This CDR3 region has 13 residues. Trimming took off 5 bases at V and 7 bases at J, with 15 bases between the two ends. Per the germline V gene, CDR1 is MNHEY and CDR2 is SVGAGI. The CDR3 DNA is TGTGCCAGCAGTCCCGGGGGCACCGCGGAGCAGTACTTC. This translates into CASSPGGTAEQYF.

CDR3 amino acids: CASSLGTSGSPPYEQYF. The CDR3 DNA sequence: TGTGCCAGCAGCCTCGGGACTAGCGGGAGTCCCCCCTACGAGCAGTACTTC. The chain recombines TRBV7-9 with TRBJ2-7, with 14 bases that match TRBD2. The CDR3 runs 17 residues. Trimming took 5 bases from V and 2 from J; bases not matched to a gene: 8. Germline V gene sequence: CDR1 SEHNR, CDR2 FQNEAQ (reference sequence).

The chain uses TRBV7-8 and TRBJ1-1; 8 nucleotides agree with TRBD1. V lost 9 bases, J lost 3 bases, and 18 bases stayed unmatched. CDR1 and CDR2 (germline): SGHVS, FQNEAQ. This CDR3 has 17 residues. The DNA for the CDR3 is TGTGCCAGTTCGACCGGGACAGGTGTTTTGGGGGACACTGAAGCTTTCTTT. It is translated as CASSTGTGVLGDTEAFF.

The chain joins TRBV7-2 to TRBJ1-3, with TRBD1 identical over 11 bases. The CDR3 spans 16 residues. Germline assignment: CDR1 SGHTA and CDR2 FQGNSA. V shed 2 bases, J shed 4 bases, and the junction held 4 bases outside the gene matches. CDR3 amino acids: CASSLRDRGIGNTIYF. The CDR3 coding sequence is TGTGCCAGCAGCTTACGGGACAGGGGGATAGGAAACACCATATATTTT.

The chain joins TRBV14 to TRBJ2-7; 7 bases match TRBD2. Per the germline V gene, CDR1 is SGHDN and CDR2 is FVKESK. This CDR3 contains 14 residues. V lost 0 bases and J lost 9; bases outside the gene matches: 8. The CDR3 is CASSQDHRPGGQYF. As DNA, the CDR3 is TGTGCCAGCAGCCAAGATCACAGGCCGGGGGGGCAGTACTTC. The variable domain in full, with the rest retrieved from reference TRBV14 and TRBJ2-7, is EAGVTQFPSHSVIEKGQTVTLRCDPISGHDNLYWYRRVMGKEIKFLLHFVKESKQDESGMPNNRFLAERTGGTYSTLKVQPAELEDSGVYFCASSQDHRPGGQYFGPGTRLTVT.

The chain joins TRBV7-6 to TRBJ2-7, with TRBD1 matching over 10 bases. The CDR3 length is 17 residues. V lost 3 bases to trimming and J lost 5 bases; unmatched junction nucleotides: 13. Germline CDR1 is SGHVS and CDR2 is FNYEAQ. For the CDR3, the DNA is TGTGCCAGCAGCTTCCGAGCGGGACAGGGGTTCGGCGACGAGCAGTACTTC. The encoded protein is CASSFRAGQGFGDEQYF.

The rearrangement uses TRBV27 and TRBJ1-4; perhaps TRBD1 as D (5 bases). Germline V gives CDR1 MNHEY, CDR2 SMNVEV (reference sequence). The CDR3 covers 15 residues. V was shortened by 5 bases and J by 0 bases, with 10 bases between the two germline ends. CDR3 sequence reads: CASSLRQTTNEKLFF. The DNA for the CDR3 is TGTGCCAGCAGTCTACGACAGACAACTAATGAAAAACTGTTTTTT.

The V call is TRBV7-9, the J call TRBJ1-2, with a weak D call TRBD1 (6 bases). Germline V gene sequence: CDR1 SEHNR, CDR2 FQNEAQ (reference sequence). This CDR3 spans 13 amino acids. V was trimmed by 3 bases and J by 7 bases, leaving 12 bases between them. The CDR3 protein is CASSFGQMGGYTF. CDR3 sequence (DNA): TGTGCCAGCAGCTTCGGACAGATGGGTGGCTACACCTTC.